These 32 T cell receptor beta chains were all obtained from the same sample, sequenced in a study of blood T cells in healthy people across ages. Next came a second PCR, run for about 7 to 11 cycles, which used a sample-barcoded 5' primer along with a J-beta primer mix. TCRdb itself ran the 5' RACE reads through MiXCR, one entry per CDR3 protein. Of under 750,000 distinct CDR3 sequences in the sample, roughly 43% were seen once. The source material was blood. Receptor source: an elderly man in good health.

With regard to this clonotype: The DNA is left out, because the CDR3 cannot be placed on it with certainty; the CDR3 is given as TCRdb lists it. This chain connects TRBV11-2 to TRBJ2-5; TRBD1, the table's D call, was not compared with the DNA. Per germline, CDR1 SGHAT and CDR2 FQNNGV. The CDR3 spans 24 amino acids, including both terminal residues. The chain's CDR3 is CASSLGGATDTQYFGPGTQETQYF.

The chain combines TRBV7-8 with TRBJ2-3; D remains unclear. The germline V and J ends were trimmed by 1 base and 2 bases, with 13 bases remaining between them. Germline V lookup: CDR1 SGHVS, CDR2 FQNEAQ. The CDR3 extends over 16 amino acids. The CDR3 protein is CASSLGPNEDTDTQYF. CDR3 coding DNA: TGTGCCAGCAGCTTAGGTCCCAACGAAGACACAGATACGCAGTATTTT. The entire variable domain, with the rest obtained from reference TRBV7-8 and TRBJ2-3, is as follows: GAGVSQSPRYKVAKRGQDVALRCDPISGHVSLFWYQQALGQGPEFLTYFQNEAQLDKSGLPSDRFFAERPEGSVSTLKIQRTQQEDSAVYLCASSLGPNEDTDTQYFGPGTRLTVL.

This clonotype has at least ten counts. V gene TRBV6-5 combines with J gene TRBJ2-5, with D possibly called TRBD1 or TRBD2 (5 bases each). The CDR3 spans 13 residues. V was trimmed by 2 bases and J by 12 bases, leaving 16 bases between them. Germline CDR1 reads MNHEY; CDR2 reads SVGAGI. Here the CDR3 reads CASSYARDGKEYF. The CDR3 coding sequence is TGTGCCAGCAGTTACGCCCGGGACGGCAAGGAGTACTTC.

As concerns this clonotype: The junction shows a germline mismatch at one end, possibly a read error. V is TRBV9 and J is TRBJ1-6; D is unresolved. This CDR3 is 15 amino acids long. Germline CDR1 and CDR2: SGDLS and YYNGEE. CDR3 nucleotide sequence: TGTGCCGGCAGCGAAGGGCAGCCTTATAATTCACCCCTCCACTTT. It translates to CAGSEGQPYNSPLHF.

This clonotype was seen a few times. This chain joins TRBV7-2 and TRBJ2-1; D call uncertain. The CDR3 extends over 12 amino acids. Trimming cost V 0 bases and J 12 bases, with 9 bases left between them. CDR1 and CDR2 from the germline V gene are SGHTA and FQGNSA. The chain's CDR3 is CASSLALSVQFF. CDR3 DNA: TGTGCCAGCAGCTTAGCCCTGTCGGTGCAGTTCTTC.

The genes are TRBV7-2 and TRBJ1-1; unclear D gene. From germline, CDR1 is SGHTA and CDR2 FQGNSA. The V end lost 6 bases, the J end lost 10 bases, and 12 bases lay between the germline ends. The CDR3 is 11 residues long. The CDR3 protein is CASSAALGAFF. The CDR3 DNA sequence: TGTGCCAGCAGTGCAGCCTTAGGAGCTTTCTTT.

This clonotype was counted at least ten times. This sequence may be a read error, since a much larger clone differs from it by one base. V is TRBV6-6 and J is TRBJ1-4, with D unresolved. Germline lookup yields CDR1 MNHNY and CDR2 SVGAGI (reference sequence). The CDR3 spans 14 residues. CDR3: CASSDSPETGKLFF. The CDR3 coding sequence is TGTGCCAGCAGTGACTCGCCGGAGACTGGAAAACTGTTTTTT.

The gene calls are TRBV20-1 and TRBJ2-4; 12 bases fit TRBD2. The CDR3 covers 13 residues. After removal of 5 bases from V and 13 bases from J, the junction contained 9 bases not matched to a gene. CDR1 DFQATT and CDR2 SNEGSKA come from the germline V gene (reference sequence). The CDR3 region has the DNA TGCAGTGCTGCTAGCGGGAGGGCCGACCAGCAGTACTTC. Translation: CSAASGRADQQYF.

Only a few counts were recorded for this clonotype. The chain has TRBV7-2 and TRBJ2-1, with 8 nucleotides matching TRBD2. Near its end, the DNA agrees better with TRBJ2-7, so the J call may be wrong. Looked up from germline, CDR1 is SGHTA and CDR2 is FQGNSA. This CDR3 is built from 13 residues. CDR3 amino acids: CASSLARGVVQYF. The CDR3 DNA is TGTGCCAGCAGCTTAGCGCGGGGGGTTGTGCAGTACTTC.

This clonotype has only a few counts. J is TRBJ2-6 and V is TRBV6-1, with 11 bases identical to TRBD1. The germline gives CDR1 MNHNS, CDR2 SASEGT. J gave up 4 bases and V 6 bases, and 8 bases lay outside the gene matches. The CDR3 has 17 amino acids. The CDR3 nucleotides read TGTGCCAGCAGACCGGGACAGGGGGTTTCCGGGGCCAACGTCCTGACTTTC. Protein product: CASRPGQGVSGANVLTF.

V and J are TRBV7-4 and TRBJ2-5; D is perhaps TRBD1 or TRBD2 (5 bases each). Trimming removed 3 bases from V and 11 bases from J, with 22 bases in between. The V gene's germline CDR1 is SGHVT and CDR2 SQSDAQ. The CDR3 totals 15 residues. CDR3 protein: CASSLLRGPSLEQYF. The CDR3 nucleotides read TGTGCCAGCAGCTTGTTGAGGGGACCCTCTCTTGAGCAGTACTTC.

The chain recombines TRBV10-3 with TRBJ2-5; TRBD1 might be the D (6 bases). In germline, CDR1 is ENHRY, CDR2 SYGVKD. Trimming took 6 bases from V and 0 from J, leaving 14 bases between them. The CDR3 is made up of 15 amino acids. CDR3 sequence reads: CAISLDRDHQETQYF. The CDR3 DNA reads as TGTGCCATCAGCCTGGACAGAGACCACCAAGAGACCCAGTACTTC.

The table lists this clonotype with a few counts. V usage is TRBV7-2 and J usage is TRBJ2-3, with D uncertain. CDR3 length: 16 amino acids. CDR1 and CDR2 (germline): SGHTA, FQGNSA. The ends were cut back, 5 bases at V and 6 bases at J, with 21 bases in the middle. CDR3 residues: CASSPRPDGVRDTQYF. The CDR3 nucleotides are TGTGCCAGCAGCCCTCGGCCCGATGGGGTGAGGGATACGCAGTATTTT. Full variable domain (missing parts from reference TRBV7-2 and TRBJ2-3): GAGVSQSPSNKVTEKGKDVELRCDPISGHTALYWYRQSLGQGLEFLIYFQGNSAPDKSGLPSDRFSAERTGGSVSTLTIQRTQQEDSAVYLCASSPRPDGVRDTQYFGPGTRLTVL.

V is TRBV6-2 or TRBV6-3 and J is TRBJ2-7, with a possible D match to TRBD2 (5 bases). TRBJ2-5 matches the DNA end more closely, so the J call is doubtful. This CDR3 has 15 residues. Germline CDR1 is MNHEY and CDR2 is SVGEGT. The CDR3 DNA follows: TGTGCCAGCAGCGTCGACCGGGAAGTCCAAGAGACCCAGTACTTC. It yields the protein CASSVDREVQETQYF.

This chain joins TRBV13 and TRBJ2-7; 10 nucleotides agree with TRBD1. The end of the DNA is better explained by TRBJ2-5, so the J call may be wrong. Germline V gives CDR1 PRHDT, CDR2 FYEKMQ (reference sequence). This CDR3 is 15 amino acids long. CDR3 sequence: CASSYDRGLGETQYF. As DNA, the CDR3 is TGTGCCAGCAGCTACGACAGGGGGCTTGGGGAGACCCAGTACTTC.

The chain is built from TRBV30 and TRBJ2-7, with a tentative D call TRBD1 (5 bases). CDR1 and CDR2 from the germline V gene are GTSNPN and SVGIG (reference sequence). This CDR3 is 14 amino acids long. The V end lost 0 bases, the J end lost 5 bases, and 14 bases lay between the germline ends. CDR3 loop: CAWSVGRVANEQYF. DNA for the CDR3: TGTGCCTGGAGTGTCGGCAGGGTCGCTAACGAGCAGTACTTC.

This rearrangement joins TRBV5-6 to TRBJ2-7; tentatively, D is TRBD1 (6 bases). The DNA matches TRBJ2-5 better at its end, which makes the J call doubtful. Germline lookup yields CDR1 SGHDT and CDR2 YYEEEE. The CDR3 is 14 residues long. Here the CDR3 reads CASSLRGVWETQYF. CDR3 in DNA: TGTGCCAGCAGCCTCAGGGGTGTGTGGGAGACCCAGTACTTC.

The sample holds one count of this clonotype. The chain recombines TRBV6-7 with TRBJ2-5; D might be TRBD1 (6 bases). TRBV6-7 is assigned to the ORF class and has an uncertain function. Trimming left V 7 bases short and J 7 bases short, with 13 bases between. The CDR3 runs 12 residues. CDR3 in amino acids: CASTREGGTQYF. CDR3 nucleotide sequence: TGTGCCAGCACCAGGGAAGGGGGGACCCAGTACTTC.

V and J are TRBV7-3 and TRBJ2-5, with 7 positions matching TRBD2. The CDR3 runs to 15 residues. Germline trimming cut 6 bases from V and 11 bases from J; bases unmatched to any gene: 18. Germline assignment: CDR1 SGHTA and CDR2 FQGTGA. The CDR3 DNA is TGTGCCAGCAGAGAAGCGGGGCCGCCGGACAATGAGCAGTACTTC. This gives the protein CASREAGPPDNEQYF.

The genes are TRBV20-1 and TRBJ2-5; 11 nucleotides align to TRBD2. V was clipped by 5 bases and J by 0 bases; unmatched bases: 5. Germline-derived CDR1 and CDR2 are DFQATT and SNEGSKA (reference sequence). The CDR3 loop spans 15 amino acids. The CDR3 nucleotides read TGCAGTGCTCAGCTAGCGGGGGGAAACCAAGAGACCCAGTACTTC. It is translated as CSAQLAGGNQETQYF.

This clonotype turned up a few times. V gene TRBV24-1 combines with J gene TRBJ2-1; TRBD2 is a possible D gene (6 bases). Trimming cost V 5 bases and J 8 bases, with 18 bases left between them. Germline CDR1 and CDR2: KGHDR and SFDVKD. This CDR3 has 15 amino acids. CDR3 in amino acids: CATSVHRGVRDEQFF. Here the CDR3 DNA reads TGTGCCACCAGTGTCCACCGCGGGGTCAGGGATGAGCAGTTCTTC.

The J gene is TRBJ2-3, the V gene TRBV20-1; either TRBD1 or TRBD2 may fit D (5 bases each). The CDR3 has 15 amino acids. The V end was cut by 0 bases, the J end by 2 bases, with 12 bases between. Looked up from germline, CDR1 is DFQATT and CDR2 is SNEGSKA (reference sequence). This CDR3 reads CSARDLGTYTDTQYF. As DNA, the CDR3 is TGCAGTGCTAGAGATTTAGGGACCTACACAGATACGCAGTATTTT.

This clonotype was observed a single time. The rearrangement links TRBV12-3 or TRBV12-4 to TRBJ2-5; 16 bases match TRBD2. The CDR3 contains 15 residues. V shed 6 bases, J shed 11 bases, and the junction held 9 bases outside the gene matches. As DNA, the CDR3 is TGTGCCAGCAGCCTGGGACTAGCGGGGGGGATAGAGCAGTACTTC. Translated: CASSLGLAGGIEQYF.

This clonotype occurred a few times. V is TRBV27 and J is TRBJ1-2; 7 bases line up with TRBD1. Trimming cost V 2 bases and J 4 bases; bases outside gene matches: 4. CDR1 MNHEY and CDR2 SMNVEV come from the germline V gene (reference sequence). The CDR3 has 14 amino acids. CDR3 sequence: CASSLKGGSYGYTF. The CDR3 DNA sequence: TGTGCCAGCAGTTTAAAAGGGGGCAGCTATGGCTACACCTTC.

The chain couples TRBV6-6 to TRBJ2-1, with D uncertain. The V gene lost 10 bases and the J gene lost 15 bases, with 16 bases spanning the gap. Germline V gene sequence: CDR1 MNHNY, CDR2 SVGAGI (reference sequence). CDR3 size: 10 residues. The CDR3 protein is CATQKEVWFF. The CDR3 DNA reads TGTGCCACCCAGAAAGAAGTGTGGTTCTTC.

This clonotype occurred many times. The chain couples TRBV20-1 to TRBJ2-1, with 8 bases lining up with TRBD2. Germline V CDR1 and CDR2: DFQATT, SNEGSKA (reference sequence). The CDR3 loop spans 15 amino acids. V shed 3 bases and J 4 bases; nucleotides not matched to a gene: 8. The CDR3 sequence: CSASAGLESYNEQFF. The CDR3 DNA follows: TGCAGTGCTAGTGCGGGACTAGAGAGTTACAATGAGCAGTTCTTC.

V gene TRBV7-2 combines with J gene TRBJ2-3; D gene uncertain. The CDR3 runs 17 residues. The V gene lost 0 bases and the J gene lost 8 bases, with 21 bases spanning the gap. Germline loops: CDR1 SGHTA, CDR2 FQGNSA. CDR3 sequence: CASSLAPGNPSVVTQYF. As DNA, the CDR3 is TGTGCCAGCAGCTTAGCGCCTGGGAACCCTTCGGTGGTTACGCAGTATTTT.

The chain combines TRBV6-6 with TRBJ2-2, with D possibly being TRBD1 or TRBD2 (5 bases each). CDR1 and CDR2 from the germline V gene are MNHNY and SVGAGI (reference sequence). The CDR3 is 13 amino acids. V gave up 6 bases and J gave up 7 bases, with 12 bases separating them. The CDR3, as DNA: TGTGCCAGCAGCCTGAGGGGCCTCGGGGAGCTGTTTTTT. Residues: CASSLRGLGELFF.

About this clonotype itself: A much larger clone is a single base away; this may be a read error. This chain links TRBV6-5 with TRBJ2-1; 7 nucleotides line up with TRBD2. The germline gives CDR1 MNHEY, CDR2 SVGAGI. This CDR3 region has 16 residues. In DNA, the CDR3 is TGTGCCAGCAGTTACCGTTTAGCGGGTCTTTACAGTGAGCAGTTCTTC. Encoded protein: CASSYRLAGLYSEQFF.

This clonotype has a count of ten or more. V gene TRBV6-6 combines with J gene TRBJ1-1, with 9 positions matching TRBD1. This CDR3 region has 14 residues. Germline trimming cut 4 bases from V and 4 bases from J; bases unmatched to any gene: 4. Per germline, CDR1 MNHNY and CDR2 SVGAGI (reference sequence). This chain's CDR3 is CASSFSTGGTEAFF. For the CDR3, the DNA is TGTGCCAGCAGTTTTTCGACAGGGGGCACTGAAGCTTTCTTT.

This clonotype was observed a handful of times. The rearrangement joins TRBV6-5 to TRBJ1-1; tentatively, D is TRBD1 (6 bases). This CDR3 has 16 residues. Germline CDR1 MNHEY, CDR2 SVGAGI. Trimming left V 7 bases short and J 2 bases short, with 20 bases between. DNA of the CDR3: TGTGCCAGCAACCATAAGATTGGGGGCGGAAACACTGAAGCTTTCTTT. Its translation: CASNHKIGGGNTEAFF.

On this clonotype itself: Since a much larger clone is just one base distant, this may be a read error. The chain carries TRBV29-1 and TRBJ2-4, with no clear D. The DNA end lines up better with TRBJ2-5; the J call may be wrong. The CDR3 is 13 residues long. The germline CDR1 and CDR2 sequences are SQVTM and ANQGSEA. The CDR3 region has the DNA TGCGGCGTTGAAGAAACAAGGGTGGAGACCCAGTACTTC. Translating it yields CGVEETRVETQYF.